These T cell receptor beta chains were read from a single sample in a study of cytomegalovirus exposure and HLA in healthy donors. Some clones are missing from TCRdb's copy, which holds only in-frame ones; the method was immunoSEQ multiplex PCR. This table holds under 65,000 clones. The sequenced material came from PBMCs. The source of these receptors is a woman aged 30 to 39 in good health and CMV-seropositive. The CDR3 runs from the conserved cysteine through the conserved F or W. The order of the fields is D gene, J gene, V gene, CDR3 protein, CDR3 DNA. A D gene is named only where the DNA matches it firmly.

>.|TRBJ2-7|TRBV5-1
CASSPGGNSYEQYF
TGCGCCAGCAGCCCCGGGGGTAACTCCTACGAGCAGTACTTC
>.|TRBJ2-7|TRBV29-1
CSVVYSIVDEQYF
TGCAGCGTTGTGTACAGCATCGTCGACGAGCAGTACTTC
>TRBD2|TRBJ2-2|TRBV19
CASRKREGAGELFF
TGTGCCAGTAGGAAGCGGGAGGGGGCCGGGGAGCTGTTTTTT
>.|TRBJ2-1|TRBV30
CAATTSRFSNEQFF
TGTGCCGCCACGACCTCTAGATTTAGCAATGAGCAGTTCTTC
>.|TRBJ2-7|TRBV7-6
CASSLPGWDEQYF
TGTGCCAGCAGCTTACCCGGGTGGGACGAGCAGTACTTC
>.|TRBJ1-4|TRBV28
CASSLSGAAEKLFF
TGTGCCAGCAGTTTGTCTGGGGCGGCGGAAAAACTGTTTTTT
>.|TRBJ2-2|TRBV5-4
CASSLVITGPGELFF
TGTGCCAGCAGCTTGGTTATTACAGGGCCCGGGGAGCTGTTTTTT
>.|TRBJ2-1|TRBV5-4
CASSLPGASGGEQFF
TGTGCCAGCAGCTTGCCGGGGGCTAGCGGAGGTGAGCAGTTCTTC
>TRBD1|TRBJ1-2|TRBV7-9
CASSWDSSGGYTF
TGTGCCAGCAGTTGGGACAGCTCGGGTGGCTACACCTTC
>TRBD1|TRBJ1-2|TRBV2
CASVQGADYGYTF
TGTGCCAGCGTGCAGGGGGCTGACTATGGCTACACCTTC
>TRBD2|TRBJ2-1|TRBV15
CATSGGLAGRFF
TGTGCCACCAGCGGGGGGCTAGCGGGACGATTCTTC
>TRBD1|TRBJ2-7|TRBV7-9
CASSHQGQGVGSSYEQYF
TGTGCCAGCAGCCACCAAGGACAGGGGGTCGGTAGCTCCTACGAGCAGTACTTC
>TRBD1|TRBJ2-3|TRBV5-1
CASSLGQGGTDTQYF
TGCGCCAGCAGCTTGGGACAGGGGGGCACAGATACGCAGTATTTT
>TRBD1|TRBJ2-5|TRBV6-1
CASRKDRVIETQYF
TGTGCCAGCAGGAAGGACAGGGTGATCGAGACCCAGTACTTC
>.|TRBJ1-5|TRBV5-6
CASSLWPDYSNQPQHF
TGTGCCAGCAGCTTGTGGCCCGATTATAGCAATCAGCCCCAGCATTTT
>.|TRBJ1-5|TRBV7-9
CASSPPGGSNQPQHF
TGTGCCAGCAGCCCCCCGGGGGGGAGCAATCAGCCCCAGCATTTT
>TRBD1|TRBJ1-2|TRBV6-5
CASSYAGTGTGGYTF
TGTGCCAGCAGTTACGCCGGGACAGGGACAGGTGGCTACACCTTC
>.|TRBJ2-7|TRBV14
CASSQSGSYEQYF
TGTGCCAGCAGCCAATCGGGGAGCTACGAGCAGTACTTC
>TRBD2|TRBJ2-1|TRBV14
CASSQISGRGSDNEQFF
TGTGCCAGCAGCCAAATTAGCGGGAGGGGCTCCGACAATGAGCAGTTCTTC
>TRBD2|TRBJ2-1|TRBV6-4
CASSDRNSGGPDEQFF
TGTGCCAGCAGTGACCGAAACAGCGGGGGGCCTGATGAGCAGTTCTTC
>TRBD2|TRBJ2-1|TRBV7-9
CASSPRGWGGSYNEQFF
TGTGCCAGCAGCCCCCGCGGGTGGGGGGGGAGCTACAATGAGCAGTTCTTC
>TRBD1|TRBJ2-5|TRBV10-2
CASSEADRGPVETQYF
TGCGCCAGCAGTGAGGCTGACAGGGGGCCGGTTGAGACCCAGTACTTC
>.|TRBJ2-7|TRBV10-3
CAISDFNLEPYEQYF
TGTGCCATCAGTGACTTTAATCTAGAACCCTACGAGCAGTACTTC
>.|TRBJ2-3|TRBV18
CASSPKGRTDTQYF
TGTGCCAGCTCACCAAAAGGGAGGACAGATACGCAGTATTTT
>.|TRBJ2-7|TRBV29-1
CSVVQDYEQYF
TGCAGCGTTGTACAGGATTACGAGCAGTACTTC
>.|TRBJ2-7|TRBV7-9
CASSLRAYEQYF
TGTGCCAGCAGCTTGAGGGCCTACGAGCAGTACTTC
>.|TRBJ1-1|TRBV7-9
CASSLAIGNTMNTEAFF
TGTGCCAGCAGCTTAGCAATCGGGAATACTATGAACACTGAAGCTTTCTTT
>TRBD1|TRBJ2-1|TRBV29-1
CSVFGTGGNEQFF
TGCAGCGTTTTCGGGACAGGGGGCAATGAGCAGTTCTTC
>TRBD1|TRBJ1-2|TRBV15
CATRGQGNYGYTF
TGTGCCACCAGGGGACAGGGAAACTATGGCTACACCTTC
>.|TRBJ1-5|TRBV4-2
CASSQESYQPQHF
TGTGCCAGCAGCCAAGAATCCTATCAGCCCCAGCATTTT
>.|TRBJ2-1|TRBV7-2
CASSFGRPGGEQFF
TGTGCCAGCAGCTTTGGCCGGCCCGGGGGTGAGCAGTTCTTC
>.|TRBJ2-1|TRBV11-3
CASSPRRGSYNEQFF
TGTGCCAGCAGCCCACGAAGGGGATCATACAATGAGCAGTTCTTC
>TRBD1|TRBJ2-2|TRBV6-5
CASGRTGTDGELFF
TGTGCCAGCGGTCGGACAGGGACGGACGGGGAGCTGTTTTTT
>TRBD1|TRBJ2-3|TRBV5-6
CASSWTGTGILVTQYF
TGTGCCAGCAGCTGGACCGGGACAGGGATTTTGGTTACGCAGTATTTT
>.|TRBJ2-1|TRBV30
CAWSDRNEQFF
TGTGCCTGGAGTGACCGGAATGAGCAGTTCTTC
>TRBD2|TRBJ2-7|TRBV9
CASSPPELERGRSYEQYF
TGTGCCAGCAGCCCTCCGGAGTTGGAGCGCGGGAGGTCCTACGAGCAGTACTTC
>TRBD1|TRBJ2-7|TRBV19
CASSTNRGSEQYF
TGTGCCAGTAGCACCAACAGGGGCTCCGAGCAGTACTTC
>.|TRBJ1-5|TRBV6-1
CASSEWGHSNQPQHF
TGTGCCAGCAGTGAATGGGGCCATAGCAATCAGCCCCAGCATTTT
>TRBD1|TRBJ1-3|TRBV5-1
CASSLWGTGSGNTIYF
TGCGCCAGCAGCTTGTGGGGGACAGGGTCTGGAAACACCATATATTTT
>TRBD1|TRBJ2-3|TRBV10-2
CASSDGQGPDTQYF
TGCGCCAGCAGTGATGGACAGGGGCCAGATACGCAGTATTTT
>TRBD1|TRBJ1-1|TRBV29-1
CSVRPQSGTGWGAFF
TGCAGCGTTCGTCCCCAGAGTGGGACAGGGTGGGGAGCTTTCTTT
>.|TRBJ2-2|TRBV5-1
CASSLDGSVTGELFF
TGCGCCAGCAGCTTGGATGGTAGCGTAACCGGGGAGCTGTTTTTT
>.|TRBJ2-3|TRBV10-1
CARRSGDTQYF
TGCGCCAGAAGAAGCGGGGATACGCAGTATTTT
>TRBD2|TRBJ2-3|TRBV4-2
CASSQDGGGVPTDTQYF
TGTGCCAGCAGCCAAGATGGCGGGGGGGTCCCCACAGATACGCAGTATTTT
>.|TRBJ2-1|TRBV12-5
CDSGLGQGNEQFF
TGTGATAGTGGTTTGGGCCAGGGAAATGAGCAGTTCTTC